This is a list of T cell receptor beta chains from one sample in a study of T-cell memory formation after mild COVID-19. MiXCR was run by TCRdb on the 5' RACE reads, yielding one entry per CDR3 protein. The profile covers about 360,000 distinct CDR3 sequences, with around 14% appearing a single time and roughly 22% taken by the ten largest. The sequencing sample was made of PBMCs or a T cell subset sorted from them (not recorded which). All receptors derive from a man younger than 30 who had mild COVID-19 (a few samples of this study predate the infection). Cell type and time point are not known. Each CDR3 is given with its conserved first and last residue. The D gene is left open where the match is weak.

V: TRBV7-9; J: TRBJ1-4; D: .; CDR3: CASSFGWATNEKLFF
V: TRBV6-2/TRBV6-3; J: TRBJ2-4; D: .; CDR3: CASLPRGAAAKNIQYF
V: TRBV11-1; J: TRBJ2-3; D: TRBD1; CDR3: CASSLPRGLGDTQYF
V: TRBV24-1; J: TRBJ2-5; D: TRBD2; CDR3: CATSPSGVETQYF
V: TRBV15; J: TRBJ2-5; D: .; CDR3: CATSMDREETQYF
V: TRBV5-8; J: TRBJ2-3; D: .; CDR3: CASSSIWGDTQYF
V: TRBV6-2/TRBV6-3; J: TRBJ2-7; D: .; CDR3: CASSPQWVGSEQYF
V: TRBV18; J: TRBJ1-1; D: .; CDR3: CASSPRGHTEAFF
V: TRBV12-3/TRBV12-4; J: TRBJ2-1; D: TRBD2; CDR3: CASSLTSGGVWQFF
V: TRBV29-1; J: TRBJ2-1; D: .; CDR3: CSVPDRPDPLVNEQFF
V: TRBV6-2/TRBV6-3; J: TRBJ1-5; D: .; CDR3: CASSYPSLGYQPQHF
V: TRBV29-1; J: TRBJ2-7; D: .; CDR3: CSVENQGNYEQYF
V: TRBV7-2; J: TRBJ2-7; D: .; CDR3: CASSLGGGSNVGEQYF
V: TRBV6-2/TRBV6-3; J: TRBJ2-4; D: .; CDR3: CASGERGYAKNIQYF
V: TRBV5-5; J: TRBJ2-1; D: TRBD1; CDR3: CASSFGSFTGVDEQFF
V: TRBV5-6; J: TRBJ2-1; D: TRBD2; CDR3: CASRSGGALKNEQFF
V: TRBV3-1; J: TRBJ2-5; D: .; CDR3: CASSPSRQETQYF
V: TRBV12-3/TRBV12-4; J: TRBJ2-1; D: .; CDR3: CASRTRAGSGNEQFF
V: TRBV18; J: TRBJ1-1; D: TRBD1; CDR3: CAISLRDREDTEAFF
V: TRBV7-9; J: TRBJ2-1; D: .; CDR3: CASSPAVISYNEQFF
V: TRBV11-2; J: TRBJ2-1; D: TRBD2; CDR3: CASRHHGAGNEQFF
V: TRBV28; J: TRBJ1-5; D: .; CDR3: CASSLRDLGVQPQHF
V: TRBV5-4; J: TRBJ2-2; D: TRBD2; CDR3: CASSPPGGTGELFF
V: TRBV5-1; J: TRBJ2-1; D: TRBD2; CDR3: CASSLGDFAGVNEQFF
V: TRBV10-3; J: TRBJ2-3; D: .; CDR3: CAITGRVTDTQYF
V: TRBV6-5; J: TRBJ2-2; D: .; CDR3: CASSYGQVATGELFF